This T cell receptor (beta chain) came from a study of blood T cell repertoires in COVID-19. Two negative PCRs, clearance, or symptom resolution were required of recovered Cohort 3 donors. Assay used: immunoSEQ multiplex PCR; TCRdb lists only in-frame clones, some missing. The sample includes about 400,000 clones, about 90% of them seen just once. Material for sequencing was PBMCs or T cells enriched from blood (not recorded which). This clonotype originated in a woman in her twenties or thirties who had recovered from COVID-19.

The CDR3 DNA sequence: TGTGCCAGAAGCTTGGTGGGACAAGGAGCCTACACTGAAGCTTTCTTT. It translates to CARSLVGQGAYTEAFF. The chain couples TRBV5-3 to TRBJ1-1; D perhaps matches TRBD1 (6 bases). TRBV5-3 is assigned to the ORF class and has an uncertain function. V was cut by 0 bases and J by 3 bases, with 15 bases left in between. CDR3 length: 16 residues.